This entry is about one TCR beta chain. This entry is derived from a study of blood T cell repertoires in COVID-19. Trimming removed 4 bases at V and 0 bases at J, with 9 bases between. The CDR3 consists of 15 residues. Looked up from germline, CDR1 is WSHSY and CDR2 is SAAADI. Per the authors' pipeline: The authors estimated nucleated cell counts from reference gene primer amplification. Produced via immunoSEQ multiplex PCR; TCRdb's table is partial and in-frame only. V and J calls and clone size follow that table, whereas D and trimming were derived from the DNA. The data contain around 130,000 clones, roughly four fifths of them singletons. Participants, about 18 to 100 years old, spanned 25 or so US areas. The study assigned cohorts using participant-reported clinical history. Symptom resolution, clearance, or two negative PCRs marked the recovered donors of Cohort 3.

The chain links TRBV10-2 to TRBJ2-2; no definite D call. The origin of this receptor is a man younger than 45 who had recovered from COVID-19. Sequencing was done on a sample of PBMCs or T cells enriched from blood (not recorded which). The CDR3 DNA is TGCGCCAGCAGTGTTGCCAGTTCGAACACCGGGGAGCTGTTTTTT. It is translated as CASSVASSNTGELFF.